This T cell receptor beta chain was sequenced in a study of T cells in localized non-small cell lung cancer. Points from the study as a whole: A single tumor region was sequenced, leaving heterogeneity possible. Greater blood T cell density accompanied longer overall survival. The study found T cell clonality highest in uninvolved adjacent lung, above tumor.

TCRdb's table, derived via immunoSEQ multiplex PCR, lists solely in-frame clones and lacks some. The sample has some 51,000 clones; around 86% are singletons. Notes on this clone: What it binds is unknown.

The clonotype originates from a woman aged 35 to 70 with stage I lung adenocarcinoma. The sequencing here drew on peripheral blood, taken before any cancer treatment.

CDR3 amino acids: CASSVALAGGQQETQYF. Written as DNA, the CDR3 is TGTGCCAGCAGCGTAGCACTAGCGGGGGGCCAACAAGAGACCCAGTACTTC. The chain combines TRBV9 with TRBJ2-5, with 12 bases matching TRBD2. The CDR3 is 17 residues long. Trimming removed 0 bases from V and 2 bases from J; junction bases left unmatched: 5. Germline assignment: CDR1 SGDLS and CDR2 YYNGEE.